Reported below is one TCR beta chain. Its target is unknown. The data were taken from a study of cytotoxic CD8 clonotypes in ibrutinib-treated CLL. Study-wide results and caveats: At baseline, clonality was higher than in age-matched healthy donors and correlated with CD8+ counts.

Cryopreserved PBMCs supplied about 1.8 micrograms of genomic DNA for TCR beta libraries. TCRdb keeps only in-frame clones here, not all; method: immunoSEQ multiplex PCR. The repertoire holds almost 250,000 clones, with roughly 74% as singletons. This CDR3 contains 16 residues. Germline V gene lookup returns CDR1 SGDLS and CDR2 YYNGEE. The V end lost 4 bases, the J end lost 2 bases, and 17 bases lay between the germline ends. This TCR came from a human donor with chronic lymphocytic leukemia. The specimen was PBMCs, collected after 24 months of ibrutinib treatment. V is TRBV9 and J is TRBJ2-3, with D possibly TRBD1 on 5 matching bases. The CDR3 nucleotides are TGTGCCAGCAGCCCCCAGACAGTACTTTCCACAGATACGCAGTATTTT. Residues: CASSPQTVLSTDTQYF.